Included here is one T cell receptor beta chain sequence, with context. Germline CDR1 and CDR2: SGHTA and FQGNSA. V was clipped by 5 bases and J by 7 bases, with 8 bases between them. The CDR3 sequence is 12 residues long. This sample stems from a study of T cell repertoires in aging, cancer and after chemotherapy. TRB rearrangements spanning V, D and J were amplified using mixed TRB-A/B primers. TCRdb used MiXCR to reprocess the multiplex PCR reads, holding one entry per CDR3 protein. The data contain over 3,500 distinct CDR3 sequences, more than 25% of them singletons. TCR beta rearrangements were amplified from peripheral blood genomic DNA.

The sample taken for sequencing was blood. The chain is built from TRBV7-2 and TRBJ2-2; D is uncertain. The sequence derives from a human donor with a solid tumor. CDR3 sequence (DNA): TGTGCCAGCAGCCCGACCCTCGGGGAGCTGTTTTTT. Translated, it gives CASSPTLGELFF.